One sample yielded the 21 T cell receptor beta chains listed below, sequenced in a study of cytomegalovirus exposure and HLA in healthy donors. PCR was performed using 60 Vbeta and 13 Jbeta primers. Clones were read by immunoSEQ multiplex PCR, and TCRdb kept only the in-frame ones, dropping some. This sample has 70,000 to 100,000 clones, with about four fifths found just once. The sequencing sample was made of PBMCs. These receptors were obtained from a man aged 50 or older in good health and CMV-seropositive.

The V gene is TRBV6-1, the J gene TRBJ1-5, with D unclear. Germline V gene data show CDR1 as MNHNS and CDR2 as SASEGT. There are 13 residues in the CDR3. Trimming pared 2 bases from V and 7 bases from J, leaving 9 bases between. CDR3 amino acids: CASSESPLQPQHF. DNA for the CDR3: TGTGCCAGCAGTGAAAGCCCCTTACAGCCCCAGCATTTT.

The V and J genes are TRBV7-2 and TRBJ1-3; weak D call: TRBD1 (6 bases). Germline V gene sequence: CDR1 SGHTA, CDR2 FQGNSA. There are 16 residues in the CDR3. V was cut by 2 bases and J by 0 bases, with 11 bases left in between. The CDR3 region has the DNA TGTGCCAGCAGCTTATTCGTGACAGGCTCTGGAAACACCATATATTTT. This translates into CASSLFVTGSGNTIYF. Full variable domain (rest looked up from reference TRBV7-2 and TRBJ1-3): GAGVSQSPSNKVTEKGKDVELRCDPISGHTALYWYRQSLGQGLEFLIYFQGNSAPDKSGLPSDRFSAERTGGSVSTLTIQRTQQEDSAVYLCASSLFVTGSGNTIYFGEGSWLTVV.

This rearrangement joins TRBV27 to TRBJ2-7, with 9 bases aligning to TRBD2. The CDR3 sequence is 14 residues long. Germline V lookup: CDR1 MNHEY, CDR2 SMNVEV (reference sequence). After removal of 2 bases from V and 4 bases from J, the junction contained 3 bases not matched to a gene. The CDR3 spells CASSLIAGAYEQYF. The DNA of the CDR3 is TGTGCCAGCAGTTTAATAGCGGGAGCGTACGAGCAGTACTTC.

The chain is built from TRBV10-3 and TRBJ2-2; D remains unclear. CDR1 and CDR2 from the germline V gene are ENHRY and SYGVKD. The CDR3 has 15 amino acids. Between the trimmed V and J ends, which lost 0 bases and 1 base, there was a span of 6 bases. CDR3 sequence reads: CAISESAGNTGELFF. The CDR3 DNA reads TGTGCCATCAGTGAGTCTGCAGGGAACACCGGGGAGCTGTTTTTT.

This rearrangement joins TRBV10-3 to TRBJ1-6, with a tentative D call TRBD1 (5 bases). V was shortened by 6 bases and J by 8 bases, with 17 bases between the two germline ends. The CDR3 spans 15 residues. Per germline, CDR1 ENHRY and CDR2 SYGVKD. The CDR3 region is CAIRGSPGNYSPLHF. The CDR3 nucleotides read TGTGCCATCAGGGGCTCCCCAGGGAATTATTCACCCCTCCACTTT.

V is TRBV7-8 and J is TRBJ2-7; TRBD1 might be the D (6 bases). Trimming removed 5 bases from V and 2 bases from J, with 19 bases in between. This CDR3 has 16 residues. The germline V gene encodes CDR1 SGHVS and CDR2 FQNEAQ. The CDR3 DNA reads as TGTGCCAGCAGCGCCCGTGCCGGGACAAATGCCTACGAGCAGTACTTC. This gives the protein CASSARAGTNAYEQYF.

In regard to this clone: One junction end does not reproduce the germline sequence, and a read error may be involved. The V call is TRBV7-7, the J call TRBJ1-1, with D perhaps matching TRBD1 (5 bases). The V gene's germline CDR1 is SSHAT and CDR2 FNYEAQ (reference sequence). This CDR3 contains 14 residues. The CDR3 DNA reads TGTGCTAGCAGCGCTGGCAGGGTAAACACTGAAGCTTTCTTT. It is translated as CASSAGRVNTEAFF.

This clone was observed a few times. Here the CDR3 reads CASSRGGGNTIYF. DNA of the CDR3: TGTGCCAGCAGCAGAGGAGGTGGAAACACCATATATTTT. The gene calls are TRBV25-1 and TRBJ1-3; no definite D call. The V gene lost 6 bases and the J gene lost 3 bases, with 9 bases spanning the gap. The CDR3 is 13 amino acids. Germline lookup yields CDR1 MGHDK and CDR2 SYGVNS.

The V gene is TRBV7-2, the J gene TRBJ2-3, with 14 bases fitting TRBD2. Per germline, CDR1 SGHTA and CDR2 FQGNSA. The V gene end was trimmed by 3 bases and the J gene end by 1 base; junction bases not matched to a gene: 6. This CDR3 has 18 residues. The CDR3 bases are TGTGCCAGCAGCTTTGGGACTAGCGGGAGCTGGGGCACAGATACGCAGTATTTT. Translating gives CASSFGTSGSWGTDTQYF.

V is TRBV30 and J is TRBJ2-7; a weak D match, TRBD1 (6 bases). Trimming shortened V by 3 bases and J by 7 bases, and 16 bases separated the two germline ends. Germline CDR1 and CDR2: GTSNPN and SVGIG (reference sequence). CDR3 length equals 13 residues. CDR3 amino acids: CAWRSTGVGEQYF. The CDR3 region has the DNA TGTGCCTGGAGATCGACAGGAGTGGGGGAGCAGTACTTC.

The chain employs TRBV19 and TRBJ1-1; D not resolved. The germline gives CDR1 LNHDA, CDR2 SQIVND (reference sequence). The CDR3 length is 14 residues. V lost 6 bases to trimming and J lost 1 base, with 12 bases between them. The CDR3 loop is CASRSGSQNTEAFF. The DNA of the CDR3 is TGTGCCAGTAGGTCCGGGAGCCAGAACACTGAAGCTTTCTTT.

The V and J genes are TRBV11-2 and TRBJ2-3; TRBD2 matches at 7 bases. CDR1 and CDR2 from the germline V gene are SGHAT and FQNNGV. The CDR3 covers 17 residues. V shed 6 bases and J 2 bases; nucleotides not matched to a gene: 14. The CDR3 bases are TGTGCCAGCAGTTATTGGCGGCTAGCGGAGACCACAGATACGCAGTATTTT. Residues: CASSYWRLAETTDTQYF.

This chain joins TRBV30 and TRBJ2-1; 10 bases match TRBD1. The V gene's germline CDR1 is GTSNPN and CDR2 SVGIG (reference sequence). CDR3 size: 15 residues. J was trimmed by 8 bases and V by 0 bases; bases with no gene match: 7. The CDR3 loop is CAWSVRDRGLYEQFF. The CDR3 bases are TGTGCCTGGAGTGTACGGGACAGGGGTTTATATGAGCAGTTCTTC.

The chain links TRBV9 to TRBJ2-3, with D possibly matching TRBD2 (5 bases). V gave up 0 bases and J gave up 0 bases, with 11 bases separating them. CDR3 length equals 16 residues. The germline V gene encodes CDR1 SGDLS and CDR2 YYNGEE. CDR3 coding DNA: TGTGCCAGCAGCGTAGGAGGGCGGGTTAGCACAGATACGCAGTATTTT. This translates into CASSVGGRVSTDTQYF.

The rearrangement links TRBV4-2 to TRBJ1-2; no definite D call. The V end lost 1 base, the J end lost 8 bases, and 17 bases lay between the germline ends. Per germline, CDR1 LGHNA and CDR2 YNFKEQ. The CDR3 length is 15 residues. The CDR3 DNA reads TGTGCCAGCAGCCAAGTAACCCGGGATGCCGGAGGCTACACCTTC. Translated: CASSQVTRDAGGYTF.

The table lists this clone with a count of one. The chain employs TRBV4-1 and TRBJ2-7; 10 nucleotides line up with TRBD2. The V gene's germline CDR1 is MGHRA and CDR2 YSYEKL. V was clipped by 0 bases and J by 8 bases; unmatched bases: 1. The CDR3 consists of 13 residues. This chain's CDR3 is CASSQELAGKQYF. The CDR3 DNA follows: TGCGCCAGCAGCCAAGAACTAGCGGGAAAGCAGTACTTC.

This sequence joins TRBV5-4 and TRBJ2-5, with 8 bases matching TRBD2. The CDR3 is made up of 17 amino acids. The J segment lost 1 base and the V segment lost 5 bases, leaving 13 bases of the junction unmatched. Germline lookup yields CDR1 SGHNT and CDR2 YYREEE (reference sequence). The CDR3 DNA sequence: TGTGCCAGCAGTCAGACGCGGTCAGCGGGGGCCCAAGAGACCCAGTACTTC. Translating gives CASSQTRSAGAQETQYF.

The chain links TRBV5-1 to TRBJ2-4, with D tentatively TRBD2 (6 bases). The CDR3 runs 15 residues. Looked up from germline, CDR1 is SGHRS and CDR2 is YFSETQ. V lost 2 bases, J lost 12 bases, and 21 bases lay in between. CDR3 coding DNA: TGCGCCAGCAGCTTCGGGTCCGATAGCGGAGCATGTCAGTACTTC. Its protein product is CASSFGSDSGACQYF. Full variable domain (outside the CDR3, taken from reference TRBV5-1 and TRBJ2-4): KAGVTQTPRYLIKTRGQQVTLSCSPISGHRSVSWYQQTPGQGLQFLFEYFSETQRNKGNFPGRFSGRQFSNSRSEMNVSTLELGDSALYLCASSFGSDSGACQYFGAGTRLSVL.

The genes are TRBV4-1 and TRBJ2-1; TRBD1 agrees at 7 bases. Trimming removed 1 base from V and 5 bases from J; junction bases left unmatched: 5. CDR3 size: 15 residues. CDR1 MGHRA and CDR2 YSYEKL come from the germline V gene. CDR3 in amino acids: CASSQGQGDNNEQFF. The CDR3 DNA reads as TGCGCCAGCAGCCAAGGACAGGGAGACAACAATGAGCAGTTCTTC.

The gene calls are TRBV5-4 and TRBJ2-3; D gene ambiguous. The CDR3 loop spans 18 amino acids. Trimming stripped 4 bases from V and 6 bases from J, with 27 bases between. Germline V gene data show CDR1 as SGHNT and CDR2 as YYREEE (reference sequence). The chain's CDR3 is CASSDVLRGSYRGDTQYF. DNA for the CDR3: TGTGCCAGCAGCGATGTCCTCCGCGGTTCATACCGTGGGGATACGCAGTATTTT.

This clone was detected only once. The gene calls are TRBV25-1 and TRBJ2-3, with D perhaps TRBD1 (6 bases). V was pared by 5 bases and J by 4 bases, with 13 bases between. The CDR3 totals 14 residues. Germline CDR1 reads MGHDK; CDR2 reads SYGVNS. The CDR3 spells CASSRQGSADTQYF. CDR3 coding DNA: TGTGCCAGCAGTCGTCAGGGGAGCGCAGATACGCAGTATTTT.